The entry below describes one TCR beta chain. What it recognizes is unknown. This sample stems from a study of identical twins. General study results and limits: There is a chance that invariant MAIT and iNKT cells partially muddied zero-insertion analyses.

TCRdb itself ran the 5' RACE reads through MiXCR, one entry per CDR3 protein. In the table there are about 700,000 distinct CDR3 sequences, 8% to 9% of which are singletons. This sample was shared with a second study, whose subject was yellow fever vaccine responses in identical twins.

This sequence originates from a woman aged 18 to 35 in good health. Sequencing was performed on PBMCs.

The CDR3 loop reads CASSLDAGQGSPLHF. Here the CDR3 DNA reads TGCGCCAGCAGCTTGGATGCAGGACAGGGTTCACCCCTCCACTTT. J is TRBJ1-6 and V is TRBV5-1, with TRBD1 matching 8 bases. This CDR3 spans 15 amino acids. Trimming took 0 bases from V and 9 from J; bases not matched to a gene: 5. Germline loops: CDR1 SGHRS, CDR2 YFSETQ.